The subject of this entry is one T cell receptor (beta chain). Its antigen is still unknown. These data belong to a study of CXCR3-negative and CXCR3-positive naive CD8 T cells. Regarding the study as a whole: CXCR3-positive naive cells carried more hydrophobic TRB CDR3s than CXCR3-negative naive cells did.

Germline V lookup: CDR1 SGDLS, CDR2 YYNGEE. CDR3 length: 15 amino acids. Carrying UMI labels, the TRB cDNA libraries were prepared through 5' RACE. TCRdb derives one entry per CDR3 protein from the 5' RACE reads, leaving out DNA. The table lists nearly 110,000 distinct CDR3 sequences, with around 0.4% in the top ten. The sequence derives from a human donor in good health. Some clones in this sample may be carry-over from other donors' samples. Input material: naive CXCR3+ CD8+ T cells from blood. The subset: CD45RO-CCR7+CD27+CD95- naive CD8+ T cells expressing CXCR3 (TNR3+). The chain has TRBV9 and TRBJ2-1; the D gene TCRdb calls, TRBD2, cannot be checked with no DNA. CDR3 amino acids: CASSDWTSGNNEQFF.